This T cell receptor beta chain is from a study of CDR3 diversity in severe acne. Germline V gives CDR1 DFQATT, CDR2 SNEGSKA (reference sequence). This CDR3 spans 13 amino acids. Trimming cost V 3 bases and J 2 bases; bases outside gene matches: 4. TCRdb re-called the PCR reads through MiXCR, storing one row per CDR3 protein. This table has about 84,000 distinct CDR3 sequences, roughly 51% appearing once. The clonotype comes from a male donor in good health, without acne. The chain recombines TRBV20-1 with TRBJ2-7, with 7 bases identical to TRBD1. The sample was blood. This CDR3 is CSARGDSPYEQYF. The DNA of the CDR3 is TGCAGTGCTAGGGGGGACAGCCCCTACGAGCAGTACTTC.